This is a list of T cell receptor beta chains from one sample in a study of control samples from healthy donors and cancer patients. Profiled with immunoSEQ multiplex PCR; TCRdb holds only in-frame clones, not every one. The sample lists around 90,000 clones; around 85% were seen once. The sample taken for sequencing was blood. The receptors stem from a woman in her thirties or forties in good health. The conserved cysteine and the conserved F or W are not part of the CDR3 here.

J,V,length,CDR3
TRBJ2-1,TRBV19,10,ASGWEDNEQF
TRBJ1-1,TRBV7-9,13,ASSENTGRNTEAF
TRBJ1-1,TRBV7-2,10,ASSSTDRKAF
TRBJ2-1,TRBV4-3,15,ASSQDGGKAFDDEQF
TRBJ2-5,TRBV5-4,12,ASSSGGTGETQY
TRBJ1-1,TRBV3-1/TRBV3-2,13,ASSQGLAGEAEAF
TRBJ1-2,TRBV3-1/TRBV3-2,10,ASSQVNYGYT
TRBJ2-3,TRBV13,12,ASSLGYSTDTQY
TRBJ1-1,TRBV2,12,ASSEQGIGTEAF
TRBJ1-1,TRBV27,11,ASSLRENTEAF
TRBJ1-5,TRBV15,11,ATSGQGNQPQH
TRBJ2-3,TRBV5-1,14,ASSPWTGLSTDTQY
TRBJ1-1,TRBV18,13,ASSPGQGSGTEAF
TRBJ2-1,TRBV25-1,11,ASKSSSYNEQF
TRBJ1-4,TRBV6-4,13,ASCGRRATNEKLF
TRBJ2-2,TRBV30,11,AWSVTATGELF
TRBJ2-1,TRBV7-9,17,ASSHSGLAGGLGSNEQF
TRBJ1-1,TRBV30,10,AWSVYRTEAF